The 29 T cell receptor beta chains in this list originate from one sample, sequenced in a study of blood T cell repertoires in COVID-19 (dated by TCRdb to the early 2020s). The library was produced with the immunoSEQ multiplex PCR assay. Here the immuneACCESS table is served through TCRdb, limited to in-frame sequences with V and J called. Missing clones are a known gap in these copies; in checked studies unresolved V genes cover under half, and the rest lacks a known reason. Here the sample has 490,000 or so clones; approximately 86% occur a single time. Of the sample, approximately 8% is held by the ten largest clones. The material sequenced was PBMCs or T cells enriched from blood (not recorded which). The receptors were gathered from a woman aged 60-75 years who had recovered from COVID-19.

This clone came up a few times. V usage is TRBV19 and J usage is TRBJ2-7, with TRBD1 matching over 9 bases. The CDR3 consists of 13 residues. CDR1 is LNHDA, CDR2 SQIVND, per germline (reference sequence). With 6 bases clipped from V and 3 bases from J, the junction kept 3 bases outside the gene matches. The CDR3 loop is CASRGQGRYEQYF. The CDR3 region has the DNA TGTGCCAGTAGGGGACAGGGTCGCTACGAGCAGTACTTC.

This rearrangement joins TRBV27 to TRBJ2-1, with D possibly being TRBD1 (6 bases). Germline-derived CDR1 and CDR2 are MNHEY and SMNVEV (reference sequence). Trimming took 8 bases from V and 5 from J, leaving 19 bases between them. CDR3 size: 15 residues. The CDR3 DNA reads TGTGCCAGCCAGGGGCCGGGGCTTGTCCACAATGAGCAGTTCTTC. Translation gives CASQGPGLVHNEQFF.

The sample holds one count of this clone. This chain joins TRBV19 and TRBJ1-6, with a weak D call TRBD1 (5 bases). The germline CDR1 and CDR2 sequences are LNHDA and SQIVND (reference sequence). The CDR3 has 13 amino acids. Trimming removed 1 base at V and 9 bases at J, with 7 bases between. The CDR3 region has the DNA TGTGCCAGTAGTATAGGGGGCGGTTCACCCCTCCACTTT. The encoded protein is CASSIGGGSPLHF.

The rearrangement joins TRBV3-1 (or the pseudogene TRBV3-2) to TRBJ2-3; 9 bases agree with TRBD2. Looked up from germline, CDR1 is LGHDT and CDR2 is YNNKEL (reference sequence). J gave up 6 bases and V 1 base, and 5 bases lay outside the gene matches. CDR3 size: 15 residues. CDR3 amino acids: CASSQAERGADTQYF. CDR3 coding DNA: TGTGCCAGCAGCCAAGCGGAGCGGGGGGCCGATACGCAGTATTTT.

The CDR3 sequence is CASSSQGSYTEAFF. The CDR3 nucleotides are TGTGCCAGCAGCTCGCAGGGGAGCTACACTGAAGCTTTCTTT. The rearrangement uses TRBV11-2 and TRBJ1-1; possibly TRBD1 for D (6 bases). Germline values: CDR1 SGHAT, CDR2 FQNNGV. V gave up 4 bases and J gave up 3 bases, with 12 bases separating them. The CDR3 length is 14 residues.

The chain combines TRBV24-1 with TRBJ2-6; no firm D call. CDR3 size: 15 residues. Trimming stripped 5 bases from V and 0 bases from J, with 7 bases between. Germline V CDR1 and CDR2: KGHDR, SFDVKD. The CDR3 region is CATSGSGSGANVLTF. The CDR3 DNA sequence: TGTGCCACCAGTGGATCAGGCTCTGGGGCCAACGTCCTGACTTTC.

This clone came up once. The sample has other DNA sequences that encode this CDR3 too. V and J are TRBV27 and TRBJ1-6; a weak D match, TRBD1 (6 bases). The CDR3 consists of 15 residues. The V end was cut by 0 bases, the J end by 4 bases, with 7 bases between. Per the germline V gene, CDR1 is MNHEY and CDR2 is SMNVEV (reference sequence). In nucleotides, the CDR3 is TGTGCCAGCAGTTTATCAGGACAGTATAATTCACCCCTCCACTTT. This codes for CASSLSGQYNSPLHF.

The V call is TRBV28, the J call TRBJ2-5; TRBD2 aligns across 7 bases. This CDR3 contains 14 residues. Germline V gene data show CDR1 as MDHEN and CDR2 as SYDVKM. V was pared by 6 bases and J by 4 bases, with 8 bases of the junction left unmatched. In DNA form, the CDR3 reads TGTGCCAGCAGCTCGGGGGGACGGCCAGAGACCCAGTACTTC. It encodes CASSSGGRPETQYF.

This sequence joins TRBV5-4 and TRBJ2-3, with D unresolved. Trimming removed 0 bases from V and 0 bases from J, with 11 bases in between. Germline V lookup: CDR1 SGHNT, CDR2 YYREEE (reference sequence). CDR3 length: 16 amino acids. CDR3 region: CASSLDLLTSTDTQYF. CDR3 nucleotide sequence: TGTGCCAGCAGCTTGGACCTCCTCACAAGCACAGATACGCAGTATTTT.

In this sample, this clone turned up once. The CDR3 bases are TGTGCCAGCAGTGAAGTGGAGACAGTTTATGAAAAACTGTTTTTT. Translated: CASSEVETVYEKLFF. The chain joins TRBV6-1 to TRBJ1-4, with D perhaps TRBD1 (5 bases). The V gene lost 1 base and the J gene lost 6 bases, with 12 bases spanning the gap. The CDR3 has 15 amino acids. Germline V gene sequence: CDR1 MNHNS, CDR2 SASEGT.

This clone was seen a few times. The chain joins TRBV24-1 to TRBJ2-2; 11 bases align to TRBD1. V was pared by 2 bases and J by 6 bases, with 10 bases of the junction left unmatched. This CDR3 is 18 amino acids long. Looked up from germline, CDR1 is KGHDR and CDR2 is SFDVKD. CDR3 bases: TGTGCCACCAGTGATTCCCACCATCCGGGACAGGGGGCCGGGGAGCTGTTTTTT. This gives the protein CATSDSHHPGQGAGELFF.

The rearrangement links TRBV19 to TRBJ1-5; 10 positions agree with TRBD1. From germline, CDR1 is LNHDA and CDR2 SQIVND (reference sequence). The trim removed 4 bases at V and 7 bases at J, leaving 13 bases unmatched. The CDR3 contains 17 residues. The CDR3 bases are TGTGCCAGTAGTAAAGGGGTATCCGGGACAGGGGTCCAGCCCCAGCATTTT. It yields the protein CASSKGVSGTGVQPQHF.

The chain employs TRBV24-1 and TRBJ2-2; tentative D call: TRBD2 (6 bases). Germline V CDR1 and CDR2: KGHDR, SFDVKD. Trimming removed 1 base from V and 6 bases from J, with 8 bases in between. This CDR3 is built from 14 residues. The CDR3 loop is CATSDFGGSGELFF. For the CDR3, the DNA is TGTGCCACCAGTGATTTCGGGGGATCCGGGGAGCTGTTTTTT.

This clone was picked up a small number of times. J is TRBJ2-3 and V is TRBV24-1, with D perhaps TRBD2 (6 bases). Looked up from germline, CDR1 is KGHDR and CDR2 is SFDVKD. The CDR3 is 15 amino acids. V lost 2 bases to trimming and J lost 2 bases, with 10 bases between them. CDR3 sequence reads: CATSDSAGNTDTQYF. The CDR3 nucleotides are TGTGCCACCAGTGATTCCGCGGGGAACACAGATACGCAGTATTTT.

The V and J genes are TRBV9 and TRBJ2-3, with D maybe TRBD2 (6 bases). This CDR3 region has 19 residues. V was clipped by 3 bases and J by 0 bases, with 23 bases between them. Germline lookup yields CDR1 SGDLS and CDR2 YYNGEE. In DNA, the CDR3 is TGTGCCAGCAGCGCCACTACAACCGGGGGACCCTCTAGCACAGATACGCAGTATTTT. This translates into CASSATTTGGPSSTDTQYF. The whole variable domain, filled in from reference TRBV9 and TRBJ2-3, reads DSGVTQTPKHLITATGQRVTLRCSPRSGDLSVYWYQQSLDQGLQFLIQYYNGEERAKGNILERFSAQQFPDLHSELNLSSLELGDSALYFCASSATTTGGPSSTDTQYFGPGTRLTVL.

V gene TRBV3-1 (or the pseudogene TRBV3-2) combines with J gene TRBJ2-5; 7 bases fit TRBD2. Germline CDR1 and CDR2: LGHDT and YNNKEL (reference sequence). CDR3 length: 14 amino acids. The J segment lost 5 bases and the V segment lost 5 bases, leaving 8 bases of the junction unmatched. CDR3 sequence: CASSVSLGGETQYF. Written as DNA, the CDR3 is TGTGCCAGCAGCGTATCCCTGGGGGGGGAGACCCAGTACTTC.

The rearrangement joins TRBV27 to TRBJ2-7; D remains ambiguous. Germline V gene lookup returns CDR1 MNHEY and CDR2 SMNVEV (reference sequence). This CDR3 contains 14 residues. The germline V and J ends were trimmed by 6 bases and 2 bases, with 14 bases remaining between them. DNA of the CDR3: TGTGCCAGCAGAACATCCTTCTCCGCCTACGAGCAGTACTTC. Encoded protein: CASRTSFSAYEQYF.

CDR3 bases: TGCGCCAGAAAAACCGGGACTAGCGGAAAGGGGGACGAGCAGTACTTC. This sequence encodes CARKTGTSGKGDEQYF. The genes are TRBV4-1 and TRBJ2-7; TRBD2 matches 11 bases. Germline-derived CDR1 and CDR2 are MGHRA and YSYEKL. CDR3 length: 16 residues. J gave up 5 bases and V 9 bases, and 15 bases lay outside the gene matches.

V gene TRBV2 combines with J gene TRBJ2-7; 8 bases line up with TRBD1. Germline CDR1 reads SNHLY; CDR2 reads FYNNEI. V shed 3 bases and J 1 base; nucleotides not matched to a gene: 11. This CDR3 has 17 residues. CDR3 DNA: TGTGCCAGCAGTGATATTCTGGGAGGACAGGGATCCTACGAGCAGTACTTC. As protein: CASSDILGGQGSYEQYF.

The chain combines TRBV9 with TRBJ2-1; 9 bases line up with TRBD2. The length of the CDR3 is 16 residues. The V segment lost 4 bases and the J segment 8 bases; nucleotides outside the gene matches: 13. Germline CDR1 SGDLS, CDR2 YYNGEE. The CDR3 spells CASSPMGGSGGDEQFF. CDR3 nucleotide sequence: TGTGCCAGCAGCCCAATGGGTGGTAGCGGGGGTGATGAGCAGTTCTTC.

The V and J genes are TRBV6-5 and TRBJ2-5; D possibly corresponds to TRBD2 (6 bases). This CDR3 has 14 amino acids. The V gene's germline CDR1 is MNHEY and CDR2 SVGAGI. V lost 2 bases and J lost 2, with 9 bases in between. The CDR3 region has the DNA TGTGCCAGCAGTTACCGGGGAGGACAAGAGACCCAGTACTTC. Amino acids: CASSYRGGQETQYF.

V is TRBV19 and J is TRBJ1-3; tentatively, D is TRBD1 (6 bases). The germline V gene has CDR1 LNHDA and CDR2 SQIVND (reference sequence). CDR3 length: 13 amino acids. V was shortened by 9 bases and J by 4 bases, with 13 bases between the two germline ends. The CDR3 DNA follows: TGTGCCAGCCGACAGGTTGGAGGAAACACCATATATTTT. Translated, it gives CASRQVGGNTIYF.

V and J are TRBV28 and TRBJ1-3; a weak D match, TRBD1 (5 bases). Germline-derived CDR1 and CDR2 are MDHEN and SYDVKM. The CDR3 consists of 13 residues. Trimming took 7 bases from V and 3 from J, leaving 10 bases between them. The CDR3 region has the DNA TGTGCCAGCACCGGACAACTTGGAAACACCATATATTTT. Encoded protein: CASTGQLGNTIYF.

The chain joins TRBV28 to TRBJ1-5, with D unresolved. Trimming pared 3 bases from V and 6 bases from J, leaving 15 bases between. Germline V gene lookup returns CDR1 MDHEN and CDR2 SYDVKM. The CDR3 totals 15 residues. In nucleotides, the CDR3 is TGTGCCAGCAGTTTTCCCGGACCGGGGAGTCAGCCCCAGCATTTT. Translating it yields CASSFPGPGSQPQHF.

This chain links TRBV2 with TRBJ1-1, with D perhaps matching TRBD1 (5 bases). CDR1 SNHLY and CDR2 FYNNEI come from the germline V gene. The CDR3 runs 11 residues. The V end was cut by 5 bases, the J end by 6 bases, with 7 bases between. This CDR3 is CASSWGPEAFF. The DNA of the CDR3 is TGTGCCAGCAGTTGGGGCCCTGAAGCTTTCTTT.

V and J are TRBV4-1 and TRBJ1-1; 7 bases line up with TRBD1. V lost 2 bases and J lost 0; bases outside the gene matches: 3. This CDR3 has 15 amino acids. Germline lookup yields CDR1 MGHRA and CDR2 YSYEKL. The CDR3 DNA reads as TGCGCCAGCAGCCAACAGGGACAGATGAACACTGAAGCTTTCTTT. Translating gives CASSQQGQMNTEAFF.

This clone was observed a single time. This rearrangement joins TRBV6-4 to TRBJ2-7; TRBD1 might be the D (6 bases). Trimming removed 5 bases from V and 3 bases from J, with 17 bases in between. CDR3 length: 15 residues. CDR1 MRHNA and CDR2 SNTAGT come from the germline V gene. CDR3 DNA sequence: TGTGCCAGCAGTAGGACAGTCTTCTCCTACTACGAGCAGTACTTC. The encoded protein is CASSRTVFSYYEQYF.

The rearrangement joins TRBV10-3 to TRBJ2-7; TRBD1 agrees at 8 bases. V was pared by 3 bases and J by 1 base, with 8 bases of the junction left unmatched. Germline-derived CDR1 and CDR2 are ENHRY and SYGVKD. The CDR3 runs to 16 residues. The CDR3 sequence is CAISDPTGERSYEQYV. CDR3 nucleotides: TGTGCCATCAGTGACCCGACAGGGGAAAGGTCCTACGAGCAGTACGTC.

The chain links TRBV7-2 to TRBJ1-2; a possible D gene is TRBD1 (6 bases). The CDR3 contains 15 residues. Trimming cost V 5 bases and J 5 bases, with 18 bases left between them. CDR1 and CDR2 (germline): SGHTA, FQGNSA. The DNA for the CDR3 is TGTGCCAGCAGCCCGTCGGGGGGGCTACATTATGGCTACACCTTC. Translating gives CASSPSGGLHYGYTF.